This T cell receptor (beta chain) was sequenced during a study of T cell responses to AZD1222 COVID-19 vaccine. Assay: immunoSEQ multiplex PCR; the TCRdb copy retains only in-frame clones and omits some. The data show 150,000 or so clones, about 92% seen once. Study-wide results and caveats: Every sample of the repertoires postdated the peak T cell response. Two AZD1222 doses significantly raised spike-specific TCR breadth and depth over controls.

The V gene lost 3 bases and the J gene lost 1 base, with 6 bases spanning the gap. The CDR3 has 13 residues. With regard to this clone: Its antigen is unidentified.

The receptor comes from an adult in good health. This chain links TRBV12-3 or TRBV12-4 with TRBJ1-1, with no clear D. Sample: peripheral blood, taken on day 0 of AZD1222 vaccination. CDR3 DNA sequence: TGTGCCAGCAGTTTGTTACAGAACACTGAAGCTTTCTTT. This codes for CASSLLQNTEAFF.